This T cell receptor (beta chain) was identified during a study of blood T cell repertoires in COVID-19. About the study: The origin of the acute and convalescent COVID-19 samples was the United States, Italy and Spain. Sample material is recorded as cDNA or gDNA derived from T cells, B-cell-depleted T cells, or PBMCs.

While infection was still active, Seattle patients were enrolled and then followed longitudinally. Clones were sequenced by immunoSEQ multiplex PCR, and TCRdb holds only the in-frame ones, with some missing. The table lists 170,000 or so clones, 87% of them singletons. The clonotype originates from an older woman with COVID-19, enrolled during active disease. The specimen was peripheral blood.

CDR3 coding DNA: TGCGCCAGCAGCTTCACTACTAGCAGCACCGGGGAGCTGTTTTTT. Its protein product is CASSFTTSSTGELFF. The gene calls are TRBV5-1 and TRBJ2-2, with D possibly being TRBD2 (6 bases). The germline V gene has CDR1 SGHRS and CDR2 YFSETQ. The germline V and J ends were trimmed by 2 bases and 4 bases, with 12 bases remaining between them. This CDR3 is 15 amino acids long.